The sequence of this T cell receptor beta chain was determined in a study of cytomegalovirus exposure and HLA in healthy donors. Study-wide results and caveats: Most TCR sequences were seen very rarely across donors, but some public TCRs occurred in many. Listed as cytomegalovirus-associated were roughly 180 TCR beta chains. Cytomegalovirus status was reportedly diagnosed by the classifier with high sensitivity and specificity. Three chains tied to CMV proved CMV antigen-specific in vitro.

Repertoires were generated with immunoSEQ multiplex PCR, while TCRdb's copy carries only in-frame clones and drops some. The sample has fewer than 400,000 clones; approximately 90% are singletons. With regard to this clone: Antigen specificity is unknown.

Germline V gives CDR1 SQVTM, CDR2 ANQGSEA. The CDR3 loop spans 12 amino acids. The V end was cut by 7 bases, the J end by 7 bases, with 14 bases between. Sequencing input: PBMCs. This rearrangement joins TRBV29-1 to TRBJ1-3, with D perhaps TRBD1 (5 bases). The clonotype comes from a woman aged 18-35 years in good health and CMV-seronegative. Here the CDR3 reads CSASVGGNTIYF. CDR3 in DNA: TGCAGCGCCTCCGTCGGGGGGAACACCATATATTTT.